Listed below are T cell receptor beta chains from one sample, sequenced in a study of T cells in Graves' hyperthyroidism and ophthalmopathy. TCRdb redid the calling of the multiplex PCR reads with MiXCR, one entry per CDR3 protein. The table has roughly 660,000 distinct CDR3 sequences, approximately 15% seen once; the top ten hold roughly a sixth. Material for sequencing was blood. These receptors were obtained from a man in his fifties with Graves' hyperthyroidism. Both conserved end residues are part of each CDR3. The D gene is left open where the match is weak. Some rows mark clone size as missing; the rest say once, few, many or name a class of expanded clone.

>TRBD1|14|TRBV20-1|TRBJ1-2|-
TGCAGTGCTAGAGAGTGGCAGGGGGCGGGAGGCTACACCTTC
CSAREWQGAGGYTF
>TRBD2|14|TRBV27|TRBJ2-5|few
TGTGCCAGCAGACTAGCGGGAGGATGGGAGACCCAGTACTTC
CASRLAGGWETQYF
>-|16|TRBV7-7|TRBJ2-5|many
TGTGCTAGCAGCCTGAACCTTCAGGGAGCGCTGGAGACCCAGTACTTC
CASSLNLQGALETQYF
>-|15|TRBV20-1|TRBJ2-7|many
TGCAGTGCTGATCCTCGGGGGTCCCGCTCCTACGAGCAGTACTTC
CSADPRGSRSYEQYF
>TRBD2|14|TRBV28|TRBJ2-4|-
TGTGCCAGCAGAGGACTGGCGGGGGGGGACATTCAGTACTTC
CASRGLAGGDIQYF
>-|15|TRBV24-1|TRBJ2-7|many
TGTGCCACCAGTGATTTCATTTGCAGGTTTTGCGAGCAGTACTTC
CATSDFICRFCEQYF
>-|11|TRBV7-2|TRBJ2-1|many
TGTGCCAGCAGCTTATACCGTGAGCAGTTCTTC
CASSLYREQFF
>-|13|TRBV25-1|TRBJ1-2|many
TGTGCCAGCAGTGGCAGGGCCCTCTATGGCTACACCTTC
CASSGRALYGYTF
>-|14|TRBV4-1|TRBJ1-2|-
TGCGCCAGCAGCCTGCGGGGGGCTGAGTATGGCTACACCTTC
CASSLRGAEYGYTF
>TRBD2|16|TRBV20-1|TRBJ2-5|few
TGCAGTGCCACCGGGACTAGCGGGATATCCCAAGAGACCCAGTACTTC
CSATGTSGISQETQYF
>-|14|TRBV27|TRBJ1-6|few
TGTGCCAGCAGTTTGACGTCCCTTAATTCACCCCTCCACTTT
CASSLTSLNSPLHF